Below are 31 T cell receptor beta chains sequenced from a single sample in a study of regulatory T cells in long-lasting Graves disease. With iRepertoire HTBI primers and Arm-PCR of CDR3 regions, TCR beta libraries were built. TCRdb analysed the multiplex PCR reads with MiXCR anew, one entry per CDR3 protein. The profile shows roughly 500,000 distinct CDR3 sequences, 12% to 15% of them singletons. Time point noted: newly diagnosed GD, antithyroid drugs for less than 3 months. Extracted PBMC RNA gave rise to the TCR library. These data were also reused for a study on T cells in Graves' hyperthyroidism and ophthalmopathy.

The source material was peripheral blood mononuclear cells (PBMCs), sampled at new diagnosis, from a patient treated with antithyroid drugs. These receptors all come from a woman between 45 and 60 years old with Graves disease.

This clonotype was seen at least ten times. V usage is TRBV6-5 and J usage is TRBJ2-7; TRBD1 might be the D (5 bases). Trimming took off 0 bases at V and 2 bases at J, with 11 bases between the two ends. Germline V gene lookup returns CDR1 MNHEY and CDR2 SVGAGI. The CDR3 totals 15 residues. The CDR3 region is CASSYSQAGPYEQYF. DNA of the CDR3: TGTGCCAGCAGTTACTCCCAAGCAGGGCCCTACGAGCAGTACTTC.

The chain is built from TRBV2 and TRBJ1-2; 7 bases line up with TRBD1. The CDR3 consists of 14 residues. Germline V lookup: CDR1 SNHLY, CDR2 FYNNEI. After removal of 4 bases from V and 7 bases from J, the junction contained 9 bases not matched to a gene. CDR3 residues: CASSVQGGAGGYTF. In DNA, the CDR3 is TGTGCCAGCAGTGTCCAAGGGGGCGCCGGTGGCTACACCTTC.

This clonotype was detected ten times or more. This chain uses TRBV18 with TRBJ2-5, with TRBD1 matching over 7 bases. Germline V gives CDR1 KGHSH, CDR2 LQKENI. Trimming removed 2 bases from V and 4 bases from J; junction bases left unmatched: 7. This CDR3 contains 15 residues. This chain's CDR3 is CASSPSPDRAETQYF. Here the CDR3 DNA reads TGTGCCAGCTCACCATCTCCCGACAGGGCAGAGACCCAGTACTTC.

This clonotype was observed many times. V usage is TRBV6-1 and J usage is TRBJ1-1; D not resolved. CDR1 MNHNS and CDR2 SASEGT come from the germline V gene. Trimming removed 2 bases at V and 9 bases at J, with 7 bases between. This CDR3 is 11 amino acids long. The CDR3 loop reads CASSETEKAFF. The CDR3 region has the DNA TGTGCCAGCAGTGAAACAGAGAAAGCTTTCTTT.

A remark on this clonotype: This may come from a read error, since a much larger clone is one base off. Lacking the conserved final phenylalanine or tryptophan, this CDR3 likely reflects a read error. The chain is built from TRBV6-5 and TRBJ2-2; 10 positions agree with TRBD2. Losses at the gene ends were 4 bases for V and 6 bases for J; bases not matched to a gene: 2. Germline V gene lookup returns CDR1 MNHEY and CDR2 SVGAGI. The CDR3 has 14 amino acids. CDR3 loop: CASSSSGSAGELFS. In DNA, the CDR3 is TGTGCCAGCAGTTCTAGCGGGAGCGCCGGGGAGCTGTTTTCT.

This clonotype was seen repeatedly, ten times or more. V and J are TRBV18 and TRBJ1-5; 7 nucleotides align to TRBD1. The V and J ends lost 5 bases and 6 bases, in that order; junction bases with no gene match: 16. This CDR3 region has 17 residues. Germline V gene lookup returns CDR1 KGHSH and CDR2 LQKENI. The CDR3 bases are TGTGCCAGCTCATCATCCCAAGGACAGGAAGCAGGTCAGCCCCAGCATTTT. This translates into CASSSSQGQEAGQPQHF.

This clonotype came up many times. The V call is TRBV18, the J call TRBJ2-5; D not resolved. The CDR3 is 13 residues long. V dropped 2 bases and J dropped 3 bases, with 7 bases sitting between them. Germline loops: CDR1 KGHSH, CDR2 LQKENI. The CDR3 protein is CASSPMSEETQYF. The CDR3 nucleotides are TGTGCCAGCTCACCAATGTCGGAAGAGACCCAGTACTTC.

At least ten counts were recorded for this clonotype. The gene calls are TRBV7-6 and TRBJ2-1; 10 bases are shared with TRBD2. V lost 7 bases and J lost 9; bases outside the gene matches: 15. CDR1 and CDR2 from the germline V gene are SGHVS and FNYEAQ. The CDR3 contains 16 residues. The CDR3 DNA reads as TGTGCCAGCACCTCCCTTTTAGCGGGAGGTTTGGCTGAGCAGTTCTTC. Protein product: CASTSLLAGGLAEQFF.

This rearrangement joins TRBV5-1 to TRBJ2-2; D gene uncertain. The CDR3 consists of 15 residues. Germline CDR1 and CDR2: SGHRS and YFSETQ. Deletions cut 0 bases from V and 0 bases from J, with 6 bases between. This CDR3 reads CASSLGNTNTGELFF. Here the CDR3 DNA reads TGCGCCAGCAGCTTGGGTAACACGAACACCGGGGAGCTGTTTTTT. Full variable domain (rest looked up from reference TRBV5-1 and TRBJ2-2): KAGVTQTPRYLIKTRGQQVTLSCSPISGHRSVSWYQQTPGQGLQFLFEYFSETQRNKGNFPGRFSGRQFSNSRSEMNVSTLELGDSALYLCASSLGNTNTGELFFGEGSRLTVL.

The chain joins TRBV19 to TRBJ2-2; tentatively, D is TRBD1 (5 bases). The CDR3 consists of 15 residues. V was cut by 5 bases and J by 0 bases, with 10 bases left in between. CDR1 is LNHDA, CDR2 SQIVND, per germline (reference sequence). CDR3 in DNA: TGTGCCAGTAGTGTGGACACACCGAACACCGGGGAGCTGTTTTTT. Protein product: CASSVDTPNTGELFF.

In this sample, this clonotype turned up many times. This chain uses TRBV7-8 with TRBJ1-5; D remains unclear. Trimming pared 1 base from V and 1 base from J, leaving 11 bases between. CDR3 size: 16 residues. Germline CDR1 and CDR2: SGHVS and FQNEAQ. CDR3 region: CASSLGTMGSNQPQHF. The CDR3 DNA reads TGTGCCAGCAGCTTAGGTACTATGGGGAGCAATCAGCCCCAGCATTTT.

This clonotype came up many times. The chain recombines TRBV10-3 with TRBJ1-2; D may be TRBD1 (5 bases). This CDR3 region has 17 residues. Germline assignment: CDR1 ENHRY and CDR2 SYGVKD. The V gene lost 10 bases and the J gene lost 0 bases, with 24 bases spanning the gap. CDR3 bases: TGTGCCACCGACCCTGACCAAGGGAAAGGGGCTAACTATGGCTACACCTTC. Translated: CATDPDQGKGANYGYTF.

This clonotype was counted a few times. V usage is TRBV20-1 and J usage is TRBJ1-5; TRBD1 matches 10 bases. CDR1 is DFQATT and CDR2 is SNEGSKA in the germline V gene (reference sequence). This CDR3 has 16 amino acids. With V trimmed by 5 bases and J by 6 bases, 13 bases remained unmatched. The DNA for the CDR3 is TGCAGTGCTCGGACAGGGGGAATGGGTTTAGGTCAGCCCCAGCATTTT. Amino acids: CSARTGGMGLGQPQHF.

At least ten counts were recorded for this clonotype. CDR3 loop: CASSLSAGAYNEQFF. As DNA, the CDR3 is TGTGCCAGCAGCTTATCGGCGGGAGCCTACAATGAGCAGTTCTTC. The rearrangement joins TRBV11-3 to TRBJ2-1; 7 nucleotides agree with TRBD2. With V trimmed by 2 bases and J by 2 bases, 3 bases remained unmatched. Germline CDR1 SGHNT, CDR2 YENEEA. This CDR3 is 15 amino acids long.

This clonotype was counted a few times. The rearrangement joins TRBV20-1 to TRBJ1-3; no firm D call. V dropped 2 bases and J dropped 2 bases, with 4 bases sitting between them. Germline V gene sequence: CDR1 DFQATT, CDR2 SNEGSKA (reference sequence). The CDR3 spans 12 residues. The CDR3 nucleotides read TGCAGTGCTAGAACCGCTGGAAACACCATATATTTT. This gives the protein CSARTAGNTIYF.

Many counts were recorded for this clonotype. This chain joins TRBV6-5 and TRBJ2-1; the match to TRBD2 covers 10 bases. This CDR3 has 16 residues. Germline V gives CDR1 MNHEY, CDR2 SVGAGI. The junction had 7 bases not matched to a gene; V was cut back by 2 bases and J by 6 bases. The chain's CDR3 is CASSYRLAGASNEQFF. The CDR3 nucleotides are TGTGCCAGCAGTTACCGGCTAGCGGGAGCCTCCAATGAGCAGTTCTTC.

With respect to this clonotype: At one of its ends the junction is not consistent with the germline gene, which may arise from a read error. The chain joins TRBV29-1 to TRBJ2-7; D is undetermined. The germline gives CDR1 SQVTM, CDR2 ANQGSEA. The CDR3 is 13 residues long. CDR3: CGVGSHGSYEQYF. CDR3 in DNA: TGCGGCGTTGGTTCCCATGGTTCCTACGAGCAGTACTTC.

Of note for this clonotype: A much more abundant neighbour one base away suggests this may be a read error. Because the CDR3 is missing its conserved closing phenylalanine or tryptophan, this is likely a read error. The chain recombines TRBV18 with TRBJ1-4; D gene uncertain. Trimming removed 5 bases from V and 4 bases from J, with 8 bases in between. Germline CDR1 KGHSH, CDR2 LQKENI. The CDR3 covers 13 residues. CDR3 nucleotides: TGTGCCAGCTCATCCGAGATTAATGAAAAACTGTTTCTT. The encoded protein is CASSSEINEKLFL.

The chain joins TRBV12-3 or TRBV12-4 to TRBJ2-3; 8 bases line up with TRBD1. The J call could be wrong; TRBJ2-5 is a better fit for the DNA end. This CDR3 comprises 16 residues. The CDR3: CASSLAGTGVSETQYF. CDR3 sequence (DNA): TGTGCCAGCAGTTTGGCAGGGACAGGTGTGTCGGAGACCCAGTACTTC.

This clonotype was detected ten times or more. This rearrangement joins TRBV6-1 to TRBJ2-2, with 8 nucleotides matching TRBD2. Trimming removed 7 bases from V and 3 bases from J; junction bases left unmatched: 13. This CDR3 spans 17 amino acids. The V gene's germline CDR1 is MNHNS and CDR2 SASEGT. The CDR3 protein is CASNQYWLAGYTGELFF. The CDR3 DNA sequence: TGTGCCAGCAACCAGTATTGGCTAGCGGGCTACACCGGGGAGCTGTTTTTT.

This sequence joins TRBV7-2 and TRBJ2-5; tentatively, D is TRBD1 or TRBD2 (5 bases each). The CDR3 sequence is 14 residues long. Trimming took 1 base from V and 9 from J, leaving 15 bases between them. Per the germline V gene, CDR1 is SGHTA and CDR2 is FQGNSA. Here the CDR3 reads CASSLGGATEAQYF. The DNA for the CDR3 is TGTGCCAGCAGCTTAGGTGGGGCTACGGAGGCCCAGTACTTC.

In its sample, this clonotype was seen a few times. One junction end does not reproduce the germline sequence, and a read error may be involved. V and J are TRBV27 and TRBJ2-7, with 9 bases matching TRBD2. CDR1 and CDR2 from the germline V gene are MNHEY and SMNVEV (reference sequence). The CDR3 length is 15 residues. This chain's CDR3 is CANSFERGASYEQYF. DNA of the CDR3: TGTGCCAACAGTTTCGAGCGGGGGGCCTCCTACGAGCAGTACTTC.

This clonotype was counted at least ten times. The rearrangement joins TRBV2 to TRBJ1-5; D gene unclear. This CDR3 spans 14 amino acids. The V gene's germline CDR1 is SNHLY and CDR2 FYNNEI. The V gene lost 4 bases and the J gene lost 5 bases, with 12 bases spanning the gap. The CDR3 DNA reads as TGTGCCAGCAGTGGAGGGAGTGCGGATCAGCCCCAGCATTTT. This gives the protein CASSGGSADQPQHF.

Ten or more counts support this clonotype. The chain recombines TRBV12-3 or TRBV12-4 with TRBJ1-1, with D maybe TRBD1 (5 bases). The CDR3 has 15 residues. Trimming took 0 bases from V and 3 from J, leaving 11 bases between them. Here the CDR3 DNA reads TGTGCCAGCAGTTTAGCGCTCGGACAACACACTGAAGCTTTCTTT. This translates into CASSLALGQHTEAFF.

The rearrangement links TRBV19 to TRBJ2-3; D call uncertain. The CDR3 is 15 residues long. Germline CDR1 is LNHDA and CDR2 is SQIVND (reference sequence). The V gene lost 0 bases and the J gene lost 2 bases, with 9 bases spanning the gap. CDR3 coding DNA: TGTGCCAGTAGTATAGATCAAGGGAACACAGATACGCAGTATTTT. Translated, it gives CASSIDQGNTDTQYF.

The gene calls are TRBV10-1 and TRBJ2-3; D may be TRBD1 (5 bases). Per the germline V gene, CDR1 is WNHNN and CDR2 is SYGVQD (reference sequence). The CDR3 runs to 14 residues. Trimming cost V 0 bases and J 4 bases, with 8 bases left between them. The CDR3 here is CASSESVGPDTQYF. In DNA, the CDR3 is TGCGCCAGCAGTGAGTCGGTGGGGCCAGATACGCAGTATTTT.

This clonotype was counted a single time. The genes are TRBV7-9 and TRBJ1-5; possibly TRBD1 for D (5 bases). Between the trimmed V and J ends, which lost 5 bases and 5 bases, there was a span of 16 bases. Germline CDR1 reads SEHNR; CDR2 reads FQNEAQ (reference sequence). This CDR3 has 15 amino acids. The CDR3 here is CASSAGTGVDQPQHF. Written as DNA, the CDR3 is TGTGCCAGCAGCGCGGGCACGGGGGTTGATCAGCCCCAGCATTTT.

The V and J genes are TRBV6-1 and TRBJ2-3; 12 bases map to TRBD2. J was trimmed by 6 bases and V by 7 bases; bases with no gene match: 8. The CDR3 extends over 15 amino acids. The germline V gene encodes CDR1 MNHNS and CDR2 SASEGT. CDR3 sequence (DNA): TGTGCCAGCACCCAGGGACTAGCGGGTCAGGATACGCAGTATTTT. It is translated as CASTQGLAGQDTQYF.

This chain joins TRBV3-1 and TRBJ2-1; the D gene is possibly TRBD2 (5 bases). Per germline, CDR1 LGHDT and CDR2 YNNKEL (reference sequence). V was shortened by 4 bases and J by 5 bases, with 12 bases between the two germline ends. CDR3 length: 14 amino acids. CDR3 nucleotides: TGTGCCAGCAGCCGAGGGATTAGAGACAATGAGCAGTTCTTC. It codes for CASSRGIRDNEQFF.

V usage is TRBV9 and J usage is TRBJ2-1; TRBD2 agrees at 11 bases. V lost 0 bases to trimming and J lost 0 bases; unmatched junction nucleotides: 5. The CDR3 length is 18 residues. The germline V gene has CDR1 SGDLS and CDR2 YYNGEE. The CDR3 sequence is CASSVGATSGSSYNEQFF. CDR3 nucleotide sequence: TGTGCCAGCAGCGTAGGGGCTACTAGCGGGAGCTCCTACAATGAGCAGTTCTTC.

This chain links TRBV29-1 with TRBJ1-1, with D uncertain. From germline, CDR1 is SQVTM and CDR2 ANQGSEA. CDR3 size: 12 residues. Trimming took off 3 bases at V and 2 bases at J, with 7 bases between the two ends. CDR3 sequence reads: CSVESGNTEAFF. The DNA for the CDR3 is TGCAGCGTTGAGTCCGGAAACACTGAAGCTTTCTTT.